The entry below gives a single T cell receptor (beta chain) sequence along with its context. Its antigen is currently not known. No base-level quality is on record; no much larger clone is a single base apart. The study excluded patients with uncontrolled infections, other autoimmune diseases, pregnancy or lactation. Diagnoses were established on the basis of clinical symptoms, serum thyroxine and TRAb, thyroid ultrasound, and orbital computed tomography. Total RNA was extracted using Trizol reagent, and RNA quality was assessed on an Agilent 2100 Bioanalyzer. TCR beta CDR3 regions were amplified from RNA transcripts. The TCR CDR3 was subjected to a first round of RT-PCR using the HTBI primer set and the Qiagen OneStep RT-PCR kit. Libraries were constructed in a second round of multiplex PCR, after which size selection and purification were performed. Libraries were sequenced paired-end with 100 bp reads on an Illumina HiSeq2000. The study's processing was this. SOAPnuke was used to process the raw data, throwing out any read that contained adapters or uncalled bases, had a mean Phred below 15, or lacked an exact constant-primer or identifier match. COPE v1.2.5 was used to merge high-quality paired reads, and clonotypes were defined as unique nucleotide sequences. MiTCR v1.1 was used to align the clonotypes against IMGT TRBV, TRBD and TRBJ reference segments. Only V-J combinations with frequency above 0.0001, covering 99% to 99.2% of repertoires, were analysed. A TCS score was defined as the ratio of F50 (clonal expansion) to E x V (chaos), with BLOSUM62-based TCRdist applied between CDR3 peptides within each V-J. Welch's t-statistics and random forest reduced roughly 500 V-J features to some 14, which were used in a naive Bayes classifier (R e1071). Thyroid-blood repertoire similarity was quantified with the Morisita-Horn index. TCRdb reanalyzed the raw reads on its own, using fastp at Q25 for trimming and MiXCR for clone calling, and kept in-frame beta chains. Identical CDR3 protein sequences are pooled into one entry, listed with their most common genes and DNA. The V and J calls come from TCRdb's annotation, not from the publication. The sample table records approximately 640,000 distinct CDR3 sequences; roughly 45% of these occur just once. The ten largest clones represent about 7.7% of the sample.

This sample was included in a study of T cells in Graves' hyperthyroidism and ophthalmopathy (dated by TCRdb to the late 2010s). Notes on the research overall: A discovery cohort of roughly 100 patients, roughly 45 with Graves' ophthalmopathy and approximately 57 with stable Graves' hyperthyroidism, was used to find distinguishing TCR V-J signatures. An independent validation cohort of some 18 hyperthyroidism patients and about 15 patients who later progressed to ophthalmopathy tested prospective prediction of ophthalmopathy. The 75 to 100 discovery patients were randomly split 7:3 into training and test sets. Thyroid tissue and blood T-cell repertoires from more than 5 Graves' hyperthyroidism patients were also compared in the study. After blood sampling, hyperthyroidism patients were treated with methimazole at a starting dose of 30 mg daily, and ophthalmopathy patients were treated with high-dose intravenous methylprednisolone. TCR Vbeta CDR3 sequencing of some 140 peripheral blood samples (approximately 44 ophthalmopathy, 75 to 80 hyperthyroidism and approximately 17 progressor patients) is reported in the paper. Summary of the overall study and its limitations: Sample size was not statistically predetermined, and investigators were not blinded to group allocation. In validation, progression to ophthalmopathy was predicted by the model with approximately 67% sensitivity and approximately 78% specificity, a median of about 6.8 months before onset. Most expanded thyroid clonotypes (frequency above 0.001) were also detected in blood, suggesting blood repertoires may reflect thyroid immune responses. A model built on a 13 V-J signature distinguished ophthalmopathy from stable hyperthyroidism, reaching over 85% sensitivity and about 81% specificity in cross-validation and 80%/75% in testing.

Looking up the germline V gene (reference sequence) yields CDR1 LNHDA and CDR2 SQIVND. Reading from cysteine to phenylalanine, the CDR3 counts 15 amino acids. The read is trimmed to its CDR3 DNA, 45 bases read in frame from base 1. Unmatched junction bases come to 10, with V trimmed by 6 bases and J by 4 bases. The V and J segments used are TRBV19 and TRBJ2-5, and TRBD1 aligns with 8 junction nucleotides. This TCR was recovered from an adult man with Graves' disease, either hyperthyroidism or ophthalmopathy (not recorded which). Specimen: peripheral blood or thyroid tissue (not recorded which). The DNA reads as follows: TGTGCCAGTAGCTTTCTTCAGGGGGCGCGAGAGACCCAGTACTTC. Its protein reads: CASSFLQGARETQYF.